This TCR beta chain was identified in a study of blood T cell repertoires in COVID-19. TCRdb's table, derived via immunoSEQ multiplex PCR, lists solely in-frame clones and lacks some. The table has 200,000 to 250,000 clones, 85% to 90% seen once. Self-reported history from a screening survey and questionnaire set each donor's cohort. The V gene's germline CDR1 is LNHDA and CDR2 SQIVND (reference sequence). Trimming stripped 5 bases from V and 4 bases from J, with 20 bases between. The CDR3 sequence is 16 residues long. This sequence joins TRBV19 and TRBJ1-2; D is undetermined. What was sequenced was PBMCs or T cells enriched from blood (not recorded which). This sequence originates from a woman aged 50 to 65 with acute COVID-19. CDR3 coding DNA: TGTGCCAGTAGTCCGTCTCGTGGGCCCGCCGGCTATGGCTACACCTTC. Residues: CASSPSRGPAGYGYTF. Based on the CDR3 plus reference TRBV19 and TRBJ1-2, the full variable domain is DGGITQSPKYLFRKEGQNVTLSCEQNLNHDAMYWYRQDPGQGLRLIYYSQIVNDFQKGDIAEGYSVSREKKESFPLTVTSAQKNPTAFYLCASSPSRGPAGYGYTFGSGTRLTVV.